The 17 T cell receptor beta chains below were found in one sample sequenced in a study of cytomegalovirus exposure and HLA in healthy donors. With 60 Vbeta and 13 Jbeta primers, the PCR was carried out. Sequencing was performed with immunoSEQ multiplex PCR; in TCRdb, only in-frame clones are kept and a portion is missing. The sample lists tens of thousands of clones, 72% occurring once. Material: PBMCs. These receptors originate from a woman aged 45-60 years in good health and CMV-seronegative.

The chain uses TRBV27 and TRBJ2-1; D unresolved. The CDR3 spans 12 residues. Trimming took 6 bases from V and 6 from J, leaving 9 bases between them. Germline V gene lookup returns CDR1 MNHEY and CDR2 SMNVEV (reference sequence). The CDR3 nucleotides are TGTGCCAGCAGCCCTAGTACCAATGAGCAGTTCTTC. Its translation is CASSPSTNEQFF.

Only a few counts were recorded for this clone. This chain links TRBV30 with TRBJ2-7, with 9 bases aligning to TRBD1. Losses at the gene ends were 3 bases for V and 3 bases for J; bases not matched to a gene: 6. CDR1 and CDR2 from the germline V gene are GTSNPN and SVGIG (reference sequence). CDR3 size: 14 residues. The CDR3: CAWSAGQGIYEQYF. CDR3 coding DNA: TGTGCCTGGAGCGCGGGACAGGGAATCTACGAGCAGTACTTC.

The gene calls are TRBV28 and TRBJ2-7; D may be TRBD1 (6 bases). Germline V lookup: CDR1 MDHEN, CDR2 SYDVKM. V was shortened by 4 bases and J by 6 bases, with 13 bases between the two germline ends. The CDR3 covers 13 residues. As DNA, the CDR3 is TGTGCCAGCAGTTCAGGGGTTCGCGGCGAGCAGTACTTC. This gives the protein CASSSGVRGEQYF.

J is TRBJ2-3 and V is TRBV7-3, with 8 positions matching TRBD2. Germline CDR1 SGHTA, CDR2 FQGTGA. J was trimmed by 2 bases and V by 4 bases; bases with no gene match: 2. The CDR3 is 14 residues long. Written as DNA, the CDR3 is TGTGCCAGCAGCTACGGGGGGGTCACAGATACGCAGTATTTT. Translation gives CASSYGGVTDTQYF.

V and J are TRBV11-1 and TRBJ2-5, with D maybe TRBD2 (6 bases). The CDR3 extends over 15 amino acids. Trimming removed 6 bases at V and 3 bases at J, with 17 bases between. The V gene's germline CDR1 is SGHAT and CDR2 FQDESV (reference sequence). CDR3 region: CASRGAEGREETQYF. The CDR3 DNA reads as TGTGCCAGCAGGGGCGCGGAGGGGAGAGAAGAGACCCAGTACTTC.

The chain is built from TRBV30 and TRBJ2-6, with a possible D match to TRBD1 (6 bases). The germline CDR1 and CDR2 sequences are GTSNPN and SVGIG (reference sequence). The CDR3 loop spans 15 amino acids. V was pared by 4 bases and J by 0 bases, with 10 bases between. The CDR3 DNA is TGTGCCTGGATGGACAGAACCTCTGGGGCCAACGTCCTGACTTTC. Translating gives CAWMDRTSGANVLTF.

This chain connects TRBV28 to TRBJ1-5; TRBD1 matches at 9 bases. The CDR3 has 13 amino acids. Trimming removed 8 bases from V and 6 bases from J; junction bases left unmatched: 5. Germline V lookup: CDR1 MDHEN, CDR2 SYDVKM. CDR3 sequence: CASGGQGTQPQHF. Written as DNA, the CDR3 is TGTGCCAGCGGGGGACAGGGCACTCAGCCCCAGCATTTT.

This chain uses TRBV4-2 with TRBJ2-1; 11 nucleotides match TRBD2. The CDR3 length is 18 residues. Germline CDR1 reads LGHNA; CDR2 reads YNFKEQ. The V gene end was trimmed by 0 bases and the J gene end by 8 bases; junction bases not matched to a gene: 12. The CDR3, as DNA: TGTGCCAGCAGCCAAGAGACCCCCCGGCTAGCGGGGGGTTATGAGCAGTTCTTC. Translating it yields CASSQETPRLAGGYEQFF.

The J gene is TRBJ2-2, the V gene TRBV2; D possibly corresponds to TRBD2 (5 bases). Trimming took off 6 bases at V and 5 bases at J, with 10 bases between the two ends. CDR3 length: 13 residues. The V gene's germline CDR1 is SNHLY and CDR2 FYNNEI. The CDR3 reads CASRDLATGELFF. The CDR3 nucleotides are TGTGCCAGCAGAGATCTAGCAACCGGGGAGCTGTTTTTT.

In DNA, the CDR3 is TGCAGCGTTGATGGACAGGGGGCCGATGAAAAACTGTTTTTT. It translates to CSVDGQGADEKLFF. The chain combines TRBV29-1 with TRBJ1-4; TRBD1 matches at 11 bases. The CDR3 contains 14 residues. V shed 3 bases, J shed 6 bases, and the junction held 3 bases outside the gene matches. CDR1 SQVTM and CDR2 ANQGSEA come from the germline V gene.

The V gene is TRBV19, the J gene TRBJ2-3, with 7 positions matching TRBD1. V gave up 3 bases and J gave up 4 bases; unmatched junction bases: 7. Germline loops: CDR1 LNHDA, CDR2 SQIVND (reference sequence). This CDR3 is built from 15 residues. Here the CDR3 DNA reads TGTGCCAGTAGTATCGCCCTCGACAGGGCAGATACGCAGTATTTT. As protein: CASSIALDRADTQYF.

The V and J genes are TRBV28 and TRBJ2-7, with 8 positions matching TRBD1. Losses at the gene ends were 7 bases for V and 0 bases for J; bases not matched to a gene: 8. Per the germline V gene, CDR1 is MDHEN and CDR2 is SYDVKM. The CDR3 covers 15 residues. CDR3 sequence (DNA): TGTGCCAGCACAGTGGGACAGGAACTCTCCTACGAGCAGTACTTC. Its protein is CASTVGQELSYEQYF.

V gene TRBV19 combines with J gene TRBJ1-5, with 7 positions matching TRBD1. The CDR3 is 13 amino acids. After removal of 7 bases from V and 7 bases from J, the junction contained 7 bases not matched to a gene. Germline CDR1 reads LNHDA; CDR2 reads SQIVND (reference sequence). The CDR3 here is CASTEGAGQPQHF. The CDR3 nucleotides are TGTGCCAGTACCGAGGGGGCTGGCCAGCCCCAGCATTTT.

This clone was detected once. V and J are TRBV18 and TRBJ2-2, with a tentative D call TRBD1 (6 bases). The CDR3 is 17 amino acids. CDR1 and CDR2 (germline): KGHSH, LQKENI. V gave up 2 bases and J gave up 6 bases, with 19 bases separating them. For the CDR3, the DNA is TGTGCCAGCTCACCAAATTCTTTACAGGGTTACGCCGGGGAGCTGTTTTTT. This gives the protein CASSPNSLQGYAGELFF. Full variable domain (rest looked up from reference TRBV18 and TRBJ2-2): NAGVMQNPRHLVRRRGQEARLRCSPMKGHSHVYWYRQLPEEGLKFMVYLQKENIIDESGMPKERFSAEFPKEGPSILRIQQVVRGDSAAYFCASSPNSLQGYAGELFFGEGSRLTVL.

The CDR3 protein is CASSSGTGAVGELFF. The CDR3, as DNA: TGTGCCAGCAGTTCCGGGACAGGTGCTGTCGGGGAGCTGTTTTTT. The chain uses TRBV6-5 and TRBJ2-2, with 8 nucleotides matching TRBD1. Germline V gives CDR1 MNHEY, CDR2 SVGAGI. With V trimmed by 4 bases and J by 7 bases, 8 bases remained unmatched. The CDR3 contains 15 residues.

The rearrangement links TRBV27 to TRBJ2-7, with D possibly being TRBD2 (6 bases). The CDR3 has 13 amino acids. Trimming removed 3 bases from V and 6 bases from J, with 12 bases in between. Germline CDR1 is MNHEY and CDR2 is SMNVEV (reference sequence). CDR3 nucleotides: TGTGCCAGCAGTTTGGGGGGAGTGGGCGAGCAGTACTTC. Its protein is CASSLGGVGEQYF.

The chain is built from TRBV5-1 and TRBJ2-3; D is uncertain. Germline CDR1 is SGHRS and CDR2 is YFSETQ. V was shortened by 1 base and J by 4 bases, with 4 bases between the two germline ends. This CDR3 spans 12 amino acids. The CDR3 DNA reads TGCGCCAGCAGCTTGCCATCAGATACGCAGTATTTT. Its protein is CASSLPSDTQYF.